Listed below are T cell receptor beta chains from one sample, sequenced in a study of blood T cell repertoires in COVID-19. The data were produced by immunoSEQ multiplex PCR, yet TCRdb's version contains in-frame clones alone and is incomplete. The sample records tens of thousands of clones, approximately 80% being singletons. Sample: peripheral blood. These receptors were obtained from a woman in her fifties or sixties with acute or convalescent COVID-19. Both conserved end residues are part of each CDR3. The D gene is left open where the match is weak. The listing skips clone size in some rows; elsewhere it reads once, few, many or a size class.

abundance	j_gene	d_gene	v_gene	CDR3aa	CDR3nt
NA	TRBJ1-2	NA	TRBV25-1	CATTPEGGSGGYTF	TGTGCAACCACCCCGGAAGGAGGCTCAGGAGGCTACACCTTC
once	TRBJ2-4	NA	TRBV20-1	CSARGHRTAFF	TGCAGTGCTAGGGGGCACAGGACAGCCTTCTTC
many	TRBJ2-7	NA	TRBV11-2	CASSRDFLREQYF	TGTGCCAGCAGCCGGGACTTCCTCCGGGAGCAGTACTTC
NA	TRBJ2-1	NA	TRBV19	CASSSPGNRNEQFF	TGTGCCAGTAGCTCGCCGGGGAACCGCAATGAGCAGTTCTTC
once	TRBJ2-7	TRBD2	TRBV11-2	CASSLGGRADREQYF	TGTGCCAGCAGCTTAGGCGGGAGGGCCGATCGGGAGCAGTACTTC
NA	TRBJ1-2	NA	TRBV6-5	CASSDPARGYGYTF	TGTGCCAGCAGCGACCCGGCCAGGGGCTATGGCTACACCTTC
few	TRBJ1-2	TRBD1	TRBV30	CAWSKQGGRGYTF	TGTGCCTGGAGTAAACAGGGGGGACGGGGCTACACCTTC
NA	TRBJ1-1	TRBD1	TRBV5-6	CASSQNVGQVGTEAFF	TGTGCCAGCAGCCAGAATGTCGGACAGGTGGGGACTGAAGCTTTCTTT
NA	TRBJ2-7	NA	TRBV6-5	CASSLGYEQYF	TGTGCCAGCAGCCTAGGATACGAGCAGTACTTC
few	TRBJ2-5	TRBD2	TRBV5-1	CASSAGLAGGETQYF	TGCGCCAGCAGCGCCGGACTAGCGGGGGGAGAGACCCAGTACTTC
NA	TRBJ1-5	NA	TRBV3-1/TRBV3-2	CASSRQGNQPQHF	TGTGCCAGCAGCCGGCAGGGGAATCAGCCCCAGCATTTT
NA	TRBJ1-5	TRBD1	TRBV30	CAWSVSGGRNQPQHF	TGTGCCTGGAGTGTTTCAGGGGGACGCAATCAGCCCCAGCATTTT
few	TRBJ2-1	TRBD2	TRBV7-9	CASSPLLGGSSYNEQFF	TGTGCCAGCAGCCCCCTCCTGGGAGGGAGCTCCTACAATGAGCAGTTCTTC
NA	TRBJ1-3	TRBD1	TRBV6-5	CASSSSGQAGNTIYF	TGTGCCAGCAGTTCCTCCGGACAGGCTGGAAACACCATATATTTT
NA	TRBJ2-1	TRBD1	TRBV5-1	CASNPGQGTYNEQFF	TGCGCCAGCAATCCGGGACAGGGGACCTACAATGAGCAGTTCTTC
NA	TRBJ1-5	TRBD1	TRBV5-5	CASSRTGDSNQPQHF	TGTGCCAGCAGCCGGACAGGGGATAGCAATCAGCCCCAGCATTTT
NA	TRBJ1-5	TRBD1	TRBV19	CASSNQQGGNQPQHF	TGTGCCAGTAGTAATCAACAGGGGGGGAATCAGCCCCAGCATTTT
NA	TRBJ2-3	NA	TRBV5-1	CASSFRGLDTQYF	TGCGCCAGCAGCTTCCGGGGTTTAGATACGCAGTATTTT
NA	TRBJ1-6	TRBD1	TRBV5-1	CASSPEGPERGRNSPLHF	TGCGCCAGCAGCCCGGAGGGGCCAGAGAGGGGGCGAAATTCACCCCTCCACTTT
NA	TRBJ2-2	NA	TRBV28	CASSSGPAGWKLFF	TGTGCCAGCAGTTCCGGGCCCGCGGGTTGGAAGCTGTTTTTT
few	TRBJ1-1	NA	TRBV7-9	CASSLGTLNTEAFF	TGTGCCAGCAGCTTAGGCACTCTGAACACTGAAGCTTTCTTT
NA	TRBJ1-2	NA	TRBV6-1	CASSEARAGYSNYGYTF	TGTGCCAGCAGTGAAGCGAGAGCAGGGTATAGTAACTATGGCTACACCTTC
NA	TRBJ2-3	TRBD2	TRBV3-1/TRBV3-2	CASSPLAGGPTDTQYF	TGTGCCAGCAGCCCCCTAGCGGGAGGGCCGACAGATACGCAGTATTTT
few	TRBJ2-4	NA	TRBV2	CASRAEHVAKNIQYF	TGTGCCAGCAGGGCAGAACATGTAGCCAAAAACATTCAGTACTTC
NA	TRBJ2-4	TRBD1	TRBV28	CASSLEFRDRDIQYF	TGTGCCAGCAGTTTAGAGTTCAGGGACAGGGACATTCAGTACTTC
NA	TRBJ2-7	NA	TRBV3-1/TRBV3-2	CASSQRTETYYEQYF	TGTGCCAGCAGCCAAAGAACAGAAACCTACTACGAGCAGTACTTC
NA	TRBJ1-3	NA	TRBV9	CASSRGYSGNTIYF	TGTGCCAGCAGCCGGGGTTACTCTGGAAACACCATATATTTT
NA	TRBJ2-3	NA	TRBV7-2	CASSLRGITDTQYF	TGTGCCAGCAGCTTAAGAGGCATCACAGATACGCAGTATTTT
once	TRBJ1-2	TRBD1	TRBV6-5	CASSPDRGPNYGYTF	TGTGCCAGCAGTCCAGACAGGGGCCCTAACTATGGCTACACCTTC
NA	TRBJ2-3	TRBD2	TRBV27	CASSLKPLSGGDLDTQYF	TGTGCCAGCAGTCTTAAGCCCCTGAGCGGGGGGGATTTAGATACGCAGTATTTT
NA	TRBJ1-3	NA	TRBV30	CAWRTGMNSGNTIYF	TGTGCCTGGAGGACAGGAATGAACTCTGGAAACACCATATATTTT
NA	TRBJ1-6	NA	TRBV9	CASSVGGRGNSPLHF	TGTGCCAGCAGCGTAGGAGGCAGGGGTAATTCACCCCTCCACTTT
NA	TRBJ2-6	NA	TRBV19	CASSPGSGANVLTF	TGTGCCAGTAGTCCAGGATCTGGGGCCAACGTCCTGACTTTC
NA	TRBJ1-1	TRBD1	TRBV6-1	CASSEPGQVGNTEAFF	TGTGCCAGCAGTGAACCGGGACAGGTGGGGAACACTGAAGCTTTCTTT
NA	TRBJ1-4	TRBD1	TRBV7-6	CASSLTGTGAEKLFF	TGTGCCAGCAGCTTAACCGGGACAGGGGCCGAAAAACTGTTTTTT
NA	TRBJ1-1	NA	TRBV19	CASSVKGDTEAFF	TGTGCCAGTAGTGTTAAAGGGGACACTGAAGCTTTCTTT
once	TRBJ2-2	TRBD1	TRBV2	CASSRDRAVTGELFF	TGTGCCAGCAGTCGGGACAGGGCGGTCACCGGGGAGCTGTTTTTT
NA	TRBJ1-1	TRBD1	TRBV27	CASRRNQAGGTEAFF	TGTGCCAGCAGACGAAATCAGGCAGGGGGCACTGAAGCTTTCTTT
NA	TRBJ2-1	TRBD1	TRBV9	CASSAGNFGTGVGNEQFF	TGTGCCAGCAGCGCCGGAAATTTTGGGACAGGGGTGGGGAATGAGCAGTTCTTC
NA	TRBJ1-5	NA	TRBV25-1	CASRVGDQPQHF	TGTGCCAGCAGGGTAGGAGACCAGCCCCAGCATTTT
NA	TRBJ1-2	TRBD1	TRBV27	CASSARGQTYGYTF	TGTGCCAGCAGTGCCCGGGGACAGACCTATGGCTACACCTTC
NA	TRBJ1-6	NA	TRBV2	CASTLTRINSPLHF	TGTGCCAGCACCCTGACACGGATAAATTCACCCCTCCACTTT
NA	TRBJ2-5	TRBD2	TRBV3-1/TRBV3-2	CASSRGDSGSEETQYF	TGTGCCAGCAGCCGAGGGGATAGCGGGAGTGAGGAGACCCAGTACTTC
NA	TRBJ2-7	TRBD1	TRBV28	CASRQSGQGLYEQYF	TGTGCCAGCAGACAATCGGGACAGGGTCTTTACGAGCAGTACTTC
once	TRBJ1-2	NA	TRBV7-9	CASSFRGSYGYTF	TGTGCCAGCAGCTTTCGGGGGTCCTATGGCTACACCTTC
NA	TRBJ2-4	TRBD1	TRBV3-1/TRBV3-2	CASSARDRENIQYF	TGTGCCAGCAGCGCCCGGGACAGGGAAAACATTCAGTACTTC
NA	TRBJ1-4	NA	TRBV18	CASAPIQVATNEKLFF	TGTGCCAGCGCGCCTATACAGGTTGCAACTAATGAAAAACTGTTTTTT
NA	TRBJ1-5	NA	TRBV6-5	CASSRQKGANQPQHF	TGTGCCAGCAGTCGACAGAAAGGAGCAAATCAGCCCCAGCATTTT
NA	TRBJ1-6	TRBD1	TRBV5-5	CASSLEGARTNSPLHF	TGTGCCAGCAGCTTGGAGGGGGCGCGGACTAATTCACCCCTCCACTTT
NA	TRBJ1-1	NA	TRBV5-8	CASSLDGMNTEAFF	TGTGCCAGCAGCTTGGACGGTATGAACACTGAAGCTTTCTTT
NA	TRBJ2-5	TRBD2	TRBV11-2	CASSWGLAGGETQYF	TGTGCCAGCAGCTGGGGACTAGCGGGGGGAGAGACCCAGTACTTC
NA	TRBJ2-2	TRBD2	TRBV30	CAWSLERGGGELFF	TGTGCCTGGAGTCTAGAGCGGGGGGGCGGGGAGCTGTTTTTT
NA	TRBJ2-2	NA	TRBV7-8	CASFLGLLTGELFF	TGTGCCAGCTTTTTGGGACTTCTCACCGGGGAGCTGTTTTTT
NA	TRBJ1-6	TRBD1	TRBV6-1	CASSEGQNGNSPLHF	TGTGCCAGCAGTGAGGGACAGAATGGTAATTCACCCCTCCACTTT
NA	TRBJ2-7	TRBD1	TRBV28	CASTDPLGQGAYEQYF	TGTGCCAGCACCGACCCCCTCGGACAGGGTGCCTACGAGCAGTACTTC
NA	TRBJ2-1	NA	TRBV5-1	CASSLRERVGYNEQFF	TGCGCCAGCAGCTTGAGAGAGCGGGTCGGCTACAATGAGCAGTTCTTC
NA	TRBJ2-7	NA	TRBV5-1	CASSLDYPSNEQYF	TGCGCCAGCAGCTTGGATTACCCTTCTAACGAGCAGTACTTC
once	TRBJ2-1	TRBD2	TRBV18	CASSHRGLASNEQFF	TGTGCCAGCTCCCACCGCGGACTAGCTAGCAATGAGCAGTTCTTC
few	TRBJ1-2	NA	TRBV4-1	CASSQATGLYGYTF	TGCGCCAGCAGCCAAGCCACAGGGTTATATGGCTACACCTTC